Reported below is one TCR beta chain. This specimen belongs to a study of OX40 agonist ivuxolimab in advanced cancers. The CDR3 loop spans 12 amino acids. Germline CDR1 SGHTA, CDR2 FQGNSA. V shed 5 bases and J shed 8 bases, with 11 bases lying between them. Data came from immunoSEQ multiplex PCR; TCRdb stores just in-frame clones and leaves some out. The table includes approximately 91,000 clones, roughly 91% detected once. This TCR was recovered from an adult with an advanced solid tumor such as melanoma, head and neck, liver or kidney cancer. This chain links TRBV7-2 with TRBJ2-3; D remains unclear. The sequences come from CD4+ or CD8+ T cells sorted from blood, collected in a trial of the OX40 agonist ivuxolimab. The CDR3 DNA reads as TGTGCCAGCAGCCCCGCGCTCGCTACGCAGTATTTT. Translating gives CASSPALATQYF.